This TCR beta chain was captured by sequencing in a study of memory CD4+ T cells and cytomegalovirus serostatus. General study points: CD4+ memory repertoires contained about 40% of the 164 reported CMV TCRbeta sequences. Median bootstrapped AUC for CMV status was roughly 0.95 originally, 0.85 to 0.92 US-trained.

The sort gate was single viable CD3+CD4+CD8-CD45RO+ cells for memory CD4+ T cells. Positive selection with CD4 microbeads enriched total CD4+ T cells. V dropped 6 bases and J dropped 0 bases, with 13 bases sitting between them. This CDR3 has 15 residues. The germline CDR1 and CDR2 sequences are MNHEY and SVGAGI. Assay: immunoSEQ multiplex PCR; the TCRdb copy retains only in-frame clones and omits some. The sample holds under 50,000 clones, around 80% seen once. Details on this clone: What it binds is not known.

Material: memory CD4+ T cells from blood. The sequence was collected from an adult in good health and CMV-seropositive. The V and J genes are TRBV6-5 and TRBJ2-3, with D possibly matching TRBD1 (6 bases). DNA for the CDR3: TGTGCCAGCAGCAGGACAGCGAGTAGCACAGATACGCAGTATTTT. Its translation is CASSRTASSTDTQYF.